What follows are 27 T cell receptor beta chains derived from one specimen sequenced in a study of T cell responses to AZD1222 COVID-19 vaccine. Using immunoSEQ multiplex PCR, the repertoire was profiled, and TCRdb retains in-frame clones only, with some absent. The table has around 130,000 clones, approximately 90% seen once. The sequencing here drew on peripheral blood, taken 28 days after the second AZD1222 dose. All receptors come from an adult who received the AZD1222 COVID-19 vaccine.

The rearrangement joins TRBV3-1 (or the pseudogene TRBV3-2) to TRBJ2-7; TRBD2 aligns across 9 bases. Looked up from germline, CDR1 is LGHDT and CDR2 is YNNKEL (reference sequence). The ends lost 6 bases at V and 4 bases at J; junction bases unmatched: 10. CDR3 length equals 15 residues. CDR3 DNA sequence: TGTGCCAGCAGTTCGATGGCGGGGGGGCTATACGAGCAGTACTTC. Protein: CASSSMAGGLYEQYF.

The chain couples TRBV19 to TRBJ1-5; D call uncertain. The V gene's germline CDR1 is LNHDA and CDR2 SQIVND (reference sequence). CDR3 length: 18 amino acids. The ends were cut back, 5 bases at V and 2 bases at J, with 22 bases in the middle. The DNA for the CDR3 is TGTGCCAGTAGTTTCTTGGAGCCCCAACCCTATGGCAATCAGCCCCAGCATTTT. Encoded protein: CASSFLEPQPYGNQPQHF.

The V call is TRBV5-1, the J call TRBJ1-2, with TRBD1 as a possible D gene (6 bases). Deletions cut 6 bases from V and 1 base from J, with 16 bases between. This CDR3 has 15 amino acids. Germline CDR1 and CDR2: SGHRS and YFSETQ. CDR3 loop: CASTITGGNNYGYTF. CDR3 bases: TGCGCCAGCACAATCACGGGGGGCAATAACTATGGCTACACCTTC.

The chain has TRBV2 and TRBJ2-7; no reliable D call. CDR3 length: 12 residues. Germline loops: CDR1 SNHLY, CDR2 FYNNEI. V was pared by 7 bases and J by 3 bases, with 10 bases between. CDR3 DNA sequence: TGTGCCAGCAAGCCCCAGCGCTACGAGCAGTACTTC. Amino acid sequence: CASKPQRYEQYF.

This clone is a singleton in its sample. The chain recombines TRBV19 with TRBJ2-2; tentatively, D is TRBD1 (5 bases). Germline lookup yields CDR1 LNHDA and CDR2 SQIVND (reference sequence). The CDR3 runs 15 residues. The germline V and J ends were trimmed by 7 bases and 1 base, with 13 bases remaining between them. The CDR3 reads CASTPRGQNTGELFF. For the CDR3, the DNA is TGTGCCAGTACCCCAAGGGGCCAGAACACCGGGGAGCTGTTTTTT.

CDR3 nucleotides: TGTGCCAGTAGGGGATCGGCTAATGAAAAACTGTTTTTT. It specifies CASRGSANEKLFF. The chain is built from TRBV19 and TRBJ1-4; D remains ambiguous. The CDR3 consists of 13 residues. CDR1 LNHDA and CDR2 SQIVND come from the germline V gene (reference sequence). The V end was cut by 6 bases, the J end by 3 bases, with 8 bases between.

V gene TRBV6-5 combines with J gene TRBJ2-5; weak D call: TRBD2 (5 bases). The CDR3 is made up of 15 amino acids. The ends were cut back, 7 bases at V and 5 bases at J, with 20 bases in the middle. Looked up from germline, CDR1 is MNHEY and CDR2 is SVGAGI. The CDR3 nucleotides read TGTGCCAGCACCCTTCCGCGGCTAGCTGGTGAGACCCAGTACTTC. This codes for CASTLPRLAGETQYF.

Written as DNA, the CDR3 is TGCGCCAGCAGGCCTTACGGCAGCTCCTACGAGCAGTACTTC. This sequence encodes CASRPYGSSYEQYF. V gene TRBV5-1 combines with J gene TRBJ2-7; D uncertain. CDR1 is SGHRS, CDR2 YFSETQ, per germline. The CDR3 is 14 residues long. V lost 5 bases and J 0 bases, leaving 12 bases between the germline ends.

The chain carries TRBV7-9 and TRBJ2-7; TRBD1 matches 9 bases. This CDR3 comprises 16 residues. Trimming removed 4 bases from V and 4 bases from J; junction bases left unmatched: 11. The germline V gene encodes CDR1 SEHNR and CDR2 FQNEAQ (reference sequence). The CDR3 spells CASSSVRRDRVYEQYF. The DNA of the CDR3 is TGTGCCAGCAGCTCAGTTAGGCGGGACAGGGTTTACGAGCAGTACTTC.

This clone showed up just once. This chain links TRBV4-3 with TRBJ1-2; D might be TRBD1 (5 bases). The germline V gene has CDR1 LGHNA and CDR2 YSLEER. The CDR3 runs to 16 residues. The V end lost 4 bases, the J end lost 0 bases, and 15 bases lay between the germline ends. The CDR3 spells CASSLGPGTSNYGYTF. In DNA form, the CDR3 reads TGCGCCAGCAGCCTAGGACCTGGGACGTCTAACTATGGCTACACCTTC.

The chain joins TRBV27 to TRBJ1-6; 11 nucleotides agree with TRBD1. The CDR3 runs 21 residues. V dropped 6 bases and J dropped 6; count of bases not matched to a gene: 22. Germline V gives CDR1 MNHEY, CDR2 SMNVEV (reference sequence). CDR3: CASSKKRMGQGGPLTNSPLHF. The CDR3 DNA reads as TGTGCCAGCAGCAAAAAACGGATGGGACAGGGGGGCCCTTTAACTAATTCACCCCTCCACTTT.

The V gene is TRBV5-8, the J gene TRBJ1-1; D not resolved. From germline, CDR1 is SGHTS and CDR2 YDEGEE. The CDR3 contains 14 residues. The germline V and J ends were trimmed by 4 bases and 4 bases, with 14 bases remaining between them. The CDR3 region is CASSGWTFGTEAFF. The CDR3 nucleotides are TGTGCCAGCAGCGGTTGGACGTTCGGCACTGAAGCTTTCTTT. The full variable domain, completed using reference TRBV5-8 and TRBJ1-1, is EAGVTQSPTHLIKTRGQQATLRCSPISGHTSVYWYQQALGLGLQFLLWYDEGEERNRGNFPPRFSGRQFPNYSSELNVNALELEDSALYLCASSGWTFGTEAFFGQGTRLTVV.

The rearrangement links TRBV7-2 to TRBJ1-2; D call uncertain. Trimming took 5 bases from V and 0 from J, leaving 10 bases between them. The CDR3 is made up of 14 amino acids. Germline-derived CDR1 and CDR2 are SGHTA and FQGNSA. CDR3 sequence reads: CASSAGRTNYGYTF. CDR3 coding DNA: TGTGCCAGCAGCGCCGGACGGACTAACTATGGCTACACCTTC.

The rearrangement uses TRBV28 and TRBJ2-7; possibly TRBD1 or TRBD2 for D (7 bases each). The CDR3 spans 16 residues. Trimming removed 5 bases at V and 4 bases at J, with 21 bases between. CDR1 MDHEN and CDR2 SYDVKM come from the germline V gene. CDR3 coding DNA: TGTGCCAGCAGTCCCAGGGGGGGCGGGAGCCCATACGAGCAGTACTTC. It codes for CASSPRGGGSPYEQYF.

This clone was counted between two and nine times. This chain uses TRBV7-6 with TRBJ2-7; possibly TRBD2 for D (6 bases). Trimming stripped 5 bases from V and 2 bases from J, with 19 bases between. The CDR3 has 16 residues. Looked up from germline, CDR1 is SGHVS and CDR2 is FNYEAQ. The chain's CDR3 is CASSAAPSAQTYEQYF. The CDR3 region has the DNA TGTGCCAGCAGCGCCGCGCCTAGCGCCCAAACCTACGAGCAGTACTTC.

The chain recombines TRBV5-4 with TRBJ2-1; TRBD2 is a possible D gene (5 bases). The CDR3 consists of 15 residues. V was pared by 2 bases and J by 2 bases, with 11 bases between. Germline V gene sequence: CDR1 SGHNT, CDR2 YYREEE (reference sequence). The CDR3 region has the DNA TGTGCCAGCAGCTTTCTGTCGGGGACCTACAATGAGCAGTTCTTC. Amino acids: CASSFLSGTYNEQFF. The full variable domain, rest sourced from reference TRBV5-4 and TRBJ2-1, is ETGVTQSPTHLIKTRGQQVTLRCSSQSGHNTVSWYQQALGQGPQFIFQYYREEENGRGNFPPRFSGLQFPNYSSELNVNALELDDSALYLCASSFLSGTYNEQFFGPGTRLTVL.

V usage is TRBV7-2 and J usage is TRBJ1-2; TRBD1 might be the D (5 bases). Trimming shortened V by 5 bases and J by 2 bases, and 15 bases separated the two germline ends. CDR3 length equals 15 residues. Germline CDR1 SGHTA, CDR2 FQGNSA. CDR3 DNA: TGTGCCAGCAGCCCAGGGCCGGTTTTCAACTATGGCTACACCTTC. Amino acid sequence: CASSPGPVFNYGYTF. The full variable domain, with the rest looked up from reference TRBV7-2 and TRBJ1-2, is GAGVSQSPSNKVTEKGKDVELRCDPISGHTALYWYRQSLGQGLEFLIYFQGNSAPDKSGLPSDRFSAERTGGSVSTLTIQRTQQEDSAVYLCASSPGPVFNYGYTFGSGTRLTVV.

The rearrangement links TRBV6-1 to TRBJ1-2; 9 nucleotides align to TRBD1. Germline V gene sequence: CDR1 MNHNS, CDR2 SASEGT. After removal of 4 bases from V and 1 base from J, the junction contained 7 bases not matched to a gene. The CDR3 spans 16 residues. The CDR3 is CASSGYRGRGNYGYTF. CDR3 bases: TGTGCCAGCAGTGGGTACAGGGGGCGCGGTAACTATGGCTACACCTTC.

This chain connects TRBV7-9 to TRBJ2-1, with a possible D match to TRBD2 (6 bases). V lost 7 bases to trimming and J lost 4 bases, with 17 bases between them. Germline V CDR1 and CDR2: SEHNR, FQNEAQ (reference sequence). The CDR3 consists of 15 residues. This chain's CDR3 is CASTHPAGGYNEQFF. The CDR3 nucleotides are TGTGCCAGCACCCACCCGGCCGGGGGTTACAATGAGCAGTTCTTC.

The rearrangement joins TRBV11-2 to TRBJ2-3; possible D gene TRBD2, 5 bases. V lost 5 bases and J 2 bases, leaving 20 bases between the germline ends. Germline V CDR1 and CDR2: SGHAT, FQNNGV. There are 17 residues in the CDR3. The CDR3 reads CASSHGGVALNTDTQYF. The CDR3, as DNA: TGTGCCAGCAGCCACGGAGGCGTGGCGCTGAACACAGATACGCAGTATTTT.

The CDR3 DNA follows: TGTGCCAGCAGCCAAGTCTCGGGGGATATGGATGGCTACACCTTC. It translates to CASSQVSGDMDGYTF. The chain recombines TRBV4-2 with TRBJ1-2, with D perhaps TRBD1 (5 bases). The CDR3 totals 15 residues. In germline, CDR1 is LGHNA, CDR2 YNFKEQ. Trimming left V 1 base short and J 6 bases short, with 15 bases between.

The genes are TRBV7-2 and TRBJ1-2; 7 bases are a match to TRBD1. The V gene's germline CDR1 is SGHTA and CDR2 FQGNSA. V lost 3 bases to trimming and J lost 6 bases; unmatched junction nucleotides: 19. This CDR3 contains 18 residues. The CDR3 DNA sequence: TGTGCCAGCAGCTTTTCTCGGGACAGATTAAGGGGGAAAAATGGCTACACCTTC. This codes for CASSFSRDRLRGKNGYTF.

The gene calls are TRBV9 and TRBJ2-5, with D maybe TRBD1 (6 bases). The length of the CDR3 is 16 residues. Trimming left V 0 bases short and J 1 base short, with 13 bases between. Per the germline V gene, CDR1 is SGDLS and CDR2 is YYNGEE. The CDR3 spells CASSVGSLRGQETQYF. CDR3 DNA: TGTGCCAGCAGCGTAGGATCCCTCAGGGGCCAAGAGACCCAGTACTTC.

In DNA form, the CDR3 reads TGTGCCAGCAGTGGGGGACCGGAGAGCGAGCAGTACTTC. Its protein is CASSGGPESEQYF. The rearrangement uses TRBV28 and TRBJ2-7; D may correspond to TRBD1 or TRBD2 (5 bases each). V dropped 5 bases and J dropped 6 bases, with 14 bases sitting between them. The CDR3 runs 13 residues. Germline CDR1 MDHEN, CDR2 SYDVKM.

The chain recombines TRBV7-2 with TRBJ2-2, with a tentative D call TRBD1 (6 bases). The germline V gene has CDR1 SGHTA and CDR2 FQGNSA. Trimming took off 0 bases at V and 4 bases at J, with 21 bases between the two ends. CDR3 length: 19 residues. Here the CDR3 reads CASSLALRVTGQTTGELFF. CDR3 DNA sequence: TGTGCCAGCAGCTTAGCGCTACGGGTAACTGGACAGACCACCGGGGAGCTGTTTTTT.

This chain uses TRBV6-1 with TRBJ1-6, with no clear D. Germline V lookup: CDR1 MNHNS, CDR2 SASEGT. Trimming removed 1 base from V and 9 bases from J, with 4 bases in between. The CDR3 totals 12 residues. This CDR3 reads CASSEGASPLHF. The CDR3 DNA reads TGTGCCAGCAGTGAAGGGGCTTCACCCCTCCACTTT.

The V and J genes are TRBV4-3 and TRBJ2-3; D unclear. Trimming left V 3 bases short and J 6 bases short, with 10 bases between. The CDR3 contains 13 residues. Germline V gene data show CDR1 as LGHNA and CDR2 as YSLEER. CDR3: CASSHPLGDTQYF. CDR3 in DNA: TGCGCCAGCAGCCACCCACTCGGGGATACGCAGTATTTT.